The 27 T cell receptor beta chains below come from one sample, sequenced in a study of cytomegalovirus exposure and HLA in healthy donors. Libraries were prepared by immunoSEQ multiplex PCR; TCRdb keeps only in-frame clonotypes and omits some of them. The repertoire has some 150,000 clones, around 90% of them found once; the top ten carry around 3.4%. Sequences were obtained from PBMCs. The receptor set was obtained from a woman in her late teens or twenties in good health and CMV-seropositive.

The CDR3 region has the DNA TGTGCCAGCAGCGTTAGCGGGAGAGGTATCTACGAGCAGTACTTC. It translates to CASSVSGRGIYEQYF. The V gene is TRBV7-2, the J gene TRBJ2-7; TRBD2 matches at 9 bases. CDR3 size: 15 residues. The germline gives CDR1 SGHTA, CDR2 FQGNSA. Trimming at V came to 5 bases and at J to 3 bases, leaving 8 bases not matched to a gene.

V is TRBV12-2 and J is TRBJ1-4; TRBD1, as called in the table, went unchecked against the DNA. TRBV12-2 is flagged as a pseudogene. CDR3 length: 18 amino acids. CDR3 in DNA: TGTGCAAGTCGCTTATTGGACAAGGGCAGTAATTTGAATGAAAAACTGTTTTTT. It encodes CASRLLDKGSNLNEKLFF.

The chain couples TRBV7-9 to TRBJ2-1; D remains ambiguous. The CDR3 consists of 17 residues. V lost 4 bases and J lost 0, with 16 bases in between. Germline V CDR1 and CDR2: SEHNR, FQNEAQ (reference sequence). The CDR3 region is CASSSLSADASYNEQFF. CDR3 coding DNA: TGTGCCAGCAGCTCCCTATCCGCGGATGCCTCCTACAATGAGCAGTTCTTC. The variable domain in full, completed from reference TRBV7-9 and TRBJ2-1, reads DTGVSQNPRHKITKRGQNVTFRCDPISEHNRLYWYRQTLGQGPEFLTYFQNEAQLEKSRLLSDRFSAERPKGSFSTLEIQRTEQGDSAMYLCASSSLSADASYNEQFFGPGTRLTVL.

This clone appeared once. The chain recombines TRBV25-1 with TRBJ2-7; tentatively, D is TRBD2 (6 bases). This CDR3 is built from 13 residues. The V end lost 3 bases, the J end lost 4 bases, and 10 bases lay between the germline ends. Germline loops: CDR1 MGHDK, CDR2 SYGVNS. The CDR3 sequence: CASSDWGRYEQYF. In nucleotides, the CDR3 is TGTGCCAGCAGTGACTGGGGGAGGTACGAGCAGTACTTC.

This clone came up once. The CDR3 region is CAASGGLTGELFF. The CDR3, as DNA: TGTGCCGCCTCAGGGGGGTTGACCGGGGAGCTGTTTTTT. The V call is TRBV30, the J call TRBJ2-2, with D possibly TRBD1 on 7 matching bases. V lost 8 bases, J lost 5 bases, and 15 bases lay in between. The germline CDR1 and CDR2 sequences are GTSNPN and SVGIG (reference sequence). The CDR3 spans 13 residues. Variable domain in full (rest from reference TRBV30 and TRBJ2-2): SQTIHQWPATLVQPVGSPLSLECTVEGTSNPNLYWYRQAAGRGLQLLFYSVGIGQISSEVPQNLSASRPQDRQFILSSKKLLLSDSGFYLCAASGGLTGELFFGEGSRLTVL.

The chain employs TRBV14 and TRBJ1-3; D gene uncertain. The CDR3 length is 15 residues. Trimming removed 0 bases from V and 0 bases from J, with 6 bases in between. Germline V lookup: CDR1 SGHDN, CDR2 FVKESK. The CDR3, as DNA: TGTGCCAGCAGCCAAGACGGGATCTCTGGAAACACCATATATTTT. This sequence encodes CASSQDGISGNTIYF.

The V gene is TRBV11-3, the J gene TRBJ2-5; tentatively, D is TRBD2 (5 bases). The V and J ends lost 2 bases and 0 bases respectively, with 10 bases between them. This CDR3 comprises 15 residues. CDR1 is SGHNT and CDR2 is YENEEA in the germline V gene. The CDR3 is CASSLRTGYQETQYF. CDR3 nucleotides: TGTGCCAGCAGCTTACGTACGGGGTACCAAGAGACCCAGTACTTC. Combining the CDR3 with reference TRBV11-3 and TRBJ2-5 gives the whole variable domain EAGVVQSPRYKIIEKKQPVAFWCNPISGHNTLYWYLQNLGQGPELLIRYENEEAVDDSQLPKDRFSAERLKGVDSTLKIQPAELGDSAVYLCASSLRTGYQETQYFGPGTRLLVL.

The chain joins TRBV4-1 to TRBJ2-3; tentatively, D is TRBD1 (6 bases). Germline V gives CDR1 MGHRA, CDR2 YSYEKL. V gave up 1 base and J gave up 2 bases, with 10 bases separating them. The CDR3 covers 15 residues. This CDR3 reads CASSQVPGDTDTQYF. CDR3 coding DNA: TGCGCCAGCAGCCAAGTTCCAGGGGACACAGATACGCAGTATTTT.

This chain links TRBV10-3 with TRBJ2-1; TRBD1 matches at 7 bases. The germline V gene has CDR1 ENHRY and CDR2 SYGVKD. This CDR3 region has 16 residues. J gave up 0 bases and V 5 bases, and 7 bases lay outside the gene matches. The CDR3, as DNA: TGTGCCATCAGTTCTTGGACAGGAGGCTCCTACAATGAGCAGTTCTTC. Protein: CAISSWTGGSYNEQFF.

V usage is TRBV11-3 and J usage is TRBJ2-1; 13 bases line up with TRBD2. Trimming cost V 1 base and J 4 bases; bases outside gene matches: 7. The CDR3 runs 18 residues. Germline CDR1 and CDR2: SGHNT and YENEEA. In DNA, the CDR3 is TGTGCCAGCAGCTTAGTAGGACTAGCGGGAGTGGGTTACAATGAGCAGTTCTTC. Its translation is CASSLVGLAGVGYNEQFF.

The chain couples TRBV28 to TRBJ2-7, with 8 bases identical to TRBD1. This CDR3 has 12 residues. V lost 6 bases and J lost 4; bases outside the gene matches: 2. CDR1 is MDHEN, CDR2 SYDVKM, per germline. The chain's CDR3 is CASRQGGYEQYF. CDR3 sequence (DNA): TGTGCCAGCAGACAGGGGGGTTACGAGCAGTACTTC.

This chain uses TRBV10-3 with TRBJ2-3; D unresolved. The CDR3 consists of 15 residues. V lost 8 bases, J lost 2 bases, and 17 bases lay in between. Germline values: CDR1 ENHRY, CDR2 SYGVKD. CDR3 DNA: TGTGCCATCGATGGCGGCGGATCAAACACAGATACGCAGTATTTT. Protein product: CAIDGGGSNTDTQYF.

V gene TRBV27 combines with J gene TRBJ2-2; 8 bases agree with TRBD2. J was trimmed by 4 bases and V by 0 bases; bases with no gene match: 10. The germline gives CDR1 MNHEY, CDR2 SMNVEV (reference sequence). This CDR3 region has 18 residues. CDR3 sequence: CASSLSNPGRASTGELFF. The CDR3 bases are TGTGCCAGCAGTTTATCCAATCCCGGGAGGGCCAGCACCGGGGAGCTGTTTTTT.

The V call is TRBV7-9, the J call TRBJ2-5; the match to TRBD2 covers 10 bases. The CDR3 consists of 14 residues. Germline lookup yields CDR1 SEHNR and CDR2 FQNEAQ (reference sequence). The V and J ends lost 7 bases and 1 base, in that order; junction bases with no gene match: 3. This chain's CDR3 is CASIGLAAQETQYF. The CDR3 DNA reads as TGTGCCAGCATTGGACTAGCGGCCCAAGAGACCCAGTACTTC.

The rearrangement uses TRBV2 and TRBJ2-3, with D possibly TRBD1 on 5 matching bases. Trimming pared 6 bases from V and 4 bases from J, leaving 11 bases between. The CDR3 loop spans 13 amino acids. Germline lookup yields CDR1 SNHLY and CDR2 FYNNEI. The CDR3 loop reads CASRAPGPDTQYF. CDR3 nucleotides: TGTGCCAGCAGAGCACCAGGGCCAGATACGCAGTATTTT.

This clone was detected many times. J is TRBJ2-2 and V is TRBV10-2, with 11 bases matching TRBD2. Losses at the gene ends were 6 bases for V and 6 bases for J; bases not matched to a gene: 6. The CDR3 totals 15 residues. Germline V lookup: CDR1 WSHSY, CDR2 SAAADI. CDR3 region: CASSLTSGKAGELFF. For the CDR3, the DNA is TGCGCCAGCAGCTTGACTAGCGGGAAGGCCGGGGAGCTGTTTTTT.

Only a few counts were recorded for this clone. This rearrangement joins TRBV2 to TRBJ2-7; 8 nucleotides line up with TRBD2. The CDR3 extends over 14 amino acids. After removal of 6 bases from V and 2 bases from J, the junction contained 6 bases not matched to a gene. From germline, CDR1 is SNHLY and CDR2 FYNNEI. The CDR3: CASSKREPPYEQYF. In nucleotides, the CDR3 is TGTGCCAGCAGCAAGCGGGAGCCACCCTACGAGCAGTACTTC.

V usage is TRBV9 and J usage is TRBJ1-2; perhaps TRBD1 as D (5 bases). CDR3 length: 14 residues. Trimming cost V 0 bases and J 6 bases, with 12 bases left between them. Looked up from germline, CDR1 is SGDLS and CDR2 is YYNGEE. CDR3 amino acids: CASSVEAGKDGYTF. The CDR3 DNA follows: TGTGCCAGCAGCGTAGAGGCAGGGAAAGATGGCTACACCTTC.

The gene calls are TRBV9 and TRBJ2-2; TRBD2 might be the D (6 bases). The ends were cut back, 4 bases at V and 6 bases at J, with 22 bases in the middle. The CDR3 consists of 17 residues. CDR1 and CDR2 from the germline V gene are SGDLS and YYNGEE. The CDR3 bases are TGTGCCAGCAGCCCCCCCCGCGGAGGGGCTTTTTCCGGGGAGCTGTTTTTT. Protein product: CASSPPRGGAFSGELFF.

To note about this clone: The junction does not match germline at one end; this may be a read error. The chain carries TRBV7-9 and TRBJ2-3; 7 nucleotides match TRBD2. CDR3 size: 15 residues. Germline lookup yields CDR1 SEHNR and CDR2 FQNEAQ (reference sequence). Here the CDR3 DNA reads TGTGCCAGCCTGGGTACGGGCGGGAGCACAAATACGCAGTATTTT. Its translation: CASLGTGGSTNTQYF.

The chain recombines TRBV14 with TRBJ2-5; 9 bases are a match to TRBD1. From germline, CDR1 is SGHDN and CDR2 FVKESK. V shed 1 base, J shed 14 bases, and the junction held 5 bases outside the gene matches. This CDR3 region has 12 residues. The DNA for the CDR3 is TGTGCCAGCAGCCAAGTCCGGGACAGGGTTTACTTC. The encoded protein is CASSQVRDRVYF.

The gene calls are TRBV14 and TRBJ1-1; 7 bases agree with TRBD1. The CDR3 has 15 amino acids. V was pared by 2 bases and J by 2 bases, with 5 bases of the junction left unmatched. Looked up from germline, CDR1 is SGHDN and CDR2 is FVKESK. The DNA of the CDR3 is TGTGCCAGCAGCCAATGGACAGGACCCAACACTGAAGCTTTCTTT. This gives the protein CASSQWTGPNTEAFF. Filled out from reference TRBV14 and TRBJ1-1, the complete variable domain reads EAGVTQFPSHSVIEKGQTVTLRCDPISGHDNLYWYRRVMGKEIKFLLHFVKESKQDESGMPNNRFLAERTGGTYSTLKVQPAELEDSGVYFCASSQWTGPNTEAFFGQGTRLTVV.

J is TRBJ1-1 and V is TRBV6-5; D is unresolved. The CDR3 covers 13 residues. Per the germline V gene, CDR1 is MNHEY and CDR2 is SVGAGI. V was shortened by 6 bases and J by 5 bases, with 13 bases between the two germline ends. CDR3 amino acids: CASSENRGTEAFF. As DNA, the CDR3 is TGTGCCAGCAGCGAAAACAGAGGGACTGAAGCTTTCTTT.

The CDR3 sequence is CASRGGYSYNEQFF. Written as DNA, the CDR3 is TGTGCCAGCAGGGGGGGTTACTCCTACAATGAGCAGTTCTTC. V and J are TRBV2 and TRBJ2-1, with a possible D match to TRBD2 (6 bases). This CDR3 spans 14 amino acids. The germline V and J ends were trimmed by 6 bases and 0 bases, with 9 bases remaining between them. Germline values: CDR1 SNHLY, CDR2 FYNNEI. The full variable domain, completed using reference TRBV2 and TRBJ2-1, is EPEVTQTPSHQVTQMGQEVILRCVPISNHLYFYWYRQILGQKVEFLVSFYNNEISEKSEIFDDQFSVERPDGSNFTLKIRSTKLEDSAMYFCASRGGYSYNEQFFGPGTRLTVL.

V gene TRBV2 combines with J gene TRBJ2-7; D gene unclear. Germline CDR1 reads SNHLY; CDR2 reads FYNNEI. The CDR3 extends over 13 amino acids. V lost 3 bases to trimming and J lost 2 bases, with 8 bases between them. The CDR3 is CASSDSRAYEQYF. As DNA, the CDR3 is TGTGCCAGCAGTGACTCACGGGCCTACGAGCAGTACTTC.

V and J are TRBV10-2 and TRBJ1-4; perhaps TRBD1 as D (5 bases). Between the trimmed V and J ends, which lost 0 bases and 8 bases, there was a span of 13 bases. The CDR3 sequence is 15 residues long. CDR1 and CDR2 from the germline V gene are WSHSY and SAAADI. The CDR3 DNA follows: TGCGCCAGCAGTGAGTCGCGACCCCGGGGGGAAAAACTGTTTTTT. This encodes CASSESRPRGEKLFF.

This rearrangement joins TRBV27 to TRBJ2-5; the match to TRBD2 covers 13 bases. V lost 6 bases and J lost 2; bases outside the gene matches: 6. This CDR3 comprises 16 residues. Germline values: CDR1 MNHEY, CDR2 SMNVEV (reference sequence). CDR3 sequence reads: CASSLTSGRPQETQYF. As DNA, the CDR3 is TGTGCCAGCAGCCTGACTAGCGGGAGGCCACAAGAGACCCAGTACTTC.